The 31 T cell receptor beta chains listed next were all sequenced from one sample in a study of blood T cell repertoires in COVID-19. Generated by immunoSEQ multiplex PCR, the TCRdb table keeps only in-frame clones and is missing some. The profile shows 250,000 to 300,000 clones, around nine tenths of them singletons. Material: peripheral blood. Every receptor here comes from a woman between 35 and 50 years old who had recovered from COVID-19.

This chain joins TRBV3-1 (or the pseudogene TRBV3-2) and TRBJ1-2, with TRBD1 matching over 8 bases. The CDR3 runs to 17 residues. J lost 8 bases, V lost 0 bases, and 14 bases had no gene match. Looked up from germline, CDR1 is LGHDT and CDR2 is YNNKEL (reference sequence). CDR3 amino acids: CASSQDLDRATVGGYTF. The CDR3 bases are TGTGCCAGCAGCCAAGATTTGGACAGGGCAACCGTTGGGGGCTACACCTTC.

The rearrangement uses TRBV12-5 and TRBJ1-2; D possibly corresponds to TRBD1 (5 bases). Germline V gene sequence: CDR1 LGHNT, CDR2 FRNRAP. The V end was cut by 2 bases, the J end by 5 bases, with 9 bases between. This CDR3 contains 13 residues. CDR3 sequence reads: CASGLWAGYGYTF. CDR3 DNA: TGTGCTAGTGGTTTGTGGGCAGGGTATGGCTACACCTTC.

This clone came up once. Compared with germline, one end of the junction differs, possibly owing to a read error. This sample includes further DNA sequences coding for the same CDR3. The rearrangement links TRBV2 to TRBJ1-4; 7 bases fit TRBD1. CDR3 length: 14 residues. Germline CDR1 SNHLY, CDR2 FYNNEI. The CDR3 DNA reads TGTGCCAGCAGGGGGACAGCTCGGCCTGAAAAATTGTTTTTT. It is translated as CASRGTARPEKLFF.

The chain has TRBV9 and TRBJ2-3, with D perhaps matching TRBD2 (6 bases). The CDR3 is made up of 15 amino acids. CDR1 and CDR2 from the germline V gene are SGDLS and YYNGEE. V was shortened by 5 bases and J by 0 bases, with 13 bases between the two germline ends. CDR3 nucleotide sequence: TGTGCCAGCAGTACTAGCAGCATAAGCACAGATACGCAGTATTTT. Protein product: CASSTSSISTDTQYF.

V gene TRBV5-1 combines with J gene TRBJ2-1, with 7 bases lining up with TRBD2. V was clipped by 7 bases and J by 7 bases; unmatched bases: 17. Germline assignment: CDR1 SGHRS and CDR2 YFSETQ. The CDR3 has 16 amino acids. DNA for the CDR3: TGCGCCAGCTCCCTCCCCCGCGGGAGCTTAGGGAATGAGCAGTTCTTC. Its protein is CASSLPRGSLGNEQFF.

CDR3 in amino acids: CASSQISPDTQYF. The CDR3 region has the DNA TGTGCCAGCAGCCAAATTAGCCCAGATACGCAGTATTTT. This rearrangement joins TRBV7-2 to TRBJ2-3; D is unresolved. The ends were cut back, 5 bases at V and 4 bases at J, with 10 bases in the middle. Germline V gene data show CDR1 as SGHTA and CDR2 as FQGNSA. This CDR3 is 13 amino acids long. Using reference TRBV7-2 and TRBJ2-3 for the parts outside the CDR3, the full variable domain is GAGVSQSPSNKVTEKGKDVELRCDPISGHTALYWYRQSLGQGLEFLIYFQGNSAPDKSGLPSDRFSAERTGGSVSTLTIQRTQQEDSAVYLCASSQISPDTQYFGPGTRLTVL.

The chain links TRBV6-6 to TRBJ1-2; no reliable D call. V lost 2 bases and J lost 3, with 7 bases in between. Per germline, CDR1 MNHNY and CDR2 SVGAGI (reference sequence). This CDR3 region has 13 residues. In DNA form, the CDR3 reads TGTGCCAGCAGTTACAGGGAGTACTATGGCTACACCTTC. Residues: CASSYREYYGYTF.

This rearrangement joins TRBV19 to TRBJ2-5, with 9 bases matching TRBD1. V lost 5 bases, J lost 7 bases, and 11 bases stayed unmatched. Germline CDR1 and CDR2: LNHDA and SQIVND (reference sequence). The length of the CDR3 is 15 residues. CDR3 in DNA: TGTGCCAGTAGTCCCGGGACAGGGAAGATAGGGACCCAGTACTTC. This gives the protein CASSPGTGKIGTQYF.

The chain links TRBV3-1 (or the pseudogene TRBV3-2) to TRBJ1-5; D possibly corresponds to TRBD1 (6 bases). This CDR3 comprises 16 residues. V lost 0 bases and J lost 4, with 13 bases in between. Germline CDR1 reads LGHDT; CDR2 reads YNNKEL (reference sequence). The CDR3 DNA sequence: TGTGCCAGCAGCCAAGAAAGTGGTCAGGGGAATCAGCCCCAGCATTTT. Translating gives CASSQESGQGNQPQHF.

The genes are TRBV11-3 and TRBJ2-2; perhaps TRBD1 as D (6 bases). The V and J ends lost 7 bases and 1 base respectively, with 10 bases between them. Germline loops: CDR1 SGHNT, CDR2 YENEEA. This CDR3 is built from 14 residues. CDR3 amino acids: CASNVGGNTGELFF. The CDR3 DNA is TGTGCCAGCAACGTAGGGGGGAACACCGGGGAGCTGTTTTTT. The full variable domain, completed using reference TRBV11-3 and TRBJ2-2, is EAGVVQSPRYKIIEKKQPVAFWCNPISGHNTLYWYLQNLGQGPELLIRYENEEAVDDSQLPKDRFSAERLKGVDSTLKIQPAELGDSAVYLCASNVGGNTGELFFGEGSRLTVL.

The CDR3 reads CAWSGRGQTEAFF. CDR3 bases: TGTGCCTGGAGTGGTAGGGGGCAGACTGAAGCTTTCTTT. The rearrangement links TRBV30 to TRBJ1-1; 7 bases align to TRBD1. Germline V lookup: CDR1 GTSNPN, CDR2 SVGIG (reference sequence). Germline trimming cut 1 base from V and 5 bases from J; bases unmatched to any gene: 4. The CDR3 length is 13 residues.

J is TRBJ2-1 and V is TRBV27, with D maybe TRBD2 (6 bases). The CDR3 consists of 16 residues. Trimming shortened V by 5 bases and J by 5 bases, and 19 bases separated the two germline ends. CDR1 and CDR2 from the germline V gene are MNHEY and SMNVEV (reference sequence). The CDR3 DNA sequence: TGTGCCAGCAGTCCCCGGAGGGAGGCCGGAAACAATGAGCAGTTCTTC. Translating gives CASSPRREAGNNEQFF.

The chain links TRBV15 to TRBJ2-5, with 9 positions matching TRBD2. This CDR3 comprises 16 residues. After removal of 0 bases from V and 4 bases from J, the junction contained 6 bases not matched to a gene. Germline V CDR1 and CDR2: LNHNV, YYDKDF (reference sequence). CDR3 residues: CATSRDRLAGTETQYF. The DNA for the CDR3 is TGTGCCACCAGCAGAGATCGGCTAGCGGGAACAGAGACCCAGTACTTC.

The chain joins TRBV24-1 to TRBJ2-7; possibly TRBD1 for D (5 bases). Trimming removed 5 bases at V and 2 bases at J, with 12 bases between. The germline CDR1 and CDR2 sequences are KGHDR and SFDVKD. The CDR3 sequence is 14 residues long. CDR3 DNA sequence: TGTGCCACCAGTGGGGGCAGGGTCCCCTACGAGCAGTACTTC. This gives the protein CATSGGRVPYEQYF.

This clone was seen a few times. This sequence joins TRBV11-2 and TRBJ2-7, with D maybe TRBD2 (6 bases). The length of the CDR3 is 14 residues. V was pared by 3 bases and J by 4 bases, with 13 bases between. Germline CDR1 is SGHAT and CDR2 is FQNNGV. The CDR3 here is CASSLPGLDYEQYF. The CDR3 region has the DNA TGTGCCAGCAGCTTGCCGGGACTGGATTACGAGCAGTACTTC. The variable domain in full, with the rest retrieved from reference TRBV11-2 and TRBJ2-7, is EAGVAQSPRYKIIEKRQSVAFWCNPISGHATLYWYQQILGQGPKLLIQFQNNGVVDDSQLPKDRFSAERLKGVDSTLKIQPAKLEDSAVYLCASSLPGLDYEQYFGPGTRLTVT.

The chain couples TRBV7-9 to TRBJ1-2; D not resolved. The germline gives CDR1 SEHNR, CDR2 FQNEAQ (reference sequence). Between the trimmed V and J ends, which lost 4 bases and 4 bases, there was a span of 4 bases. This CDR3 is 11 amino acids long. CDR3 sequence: CASSSGYGYTF. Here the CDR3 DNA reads TGTGCCAGCAGCTCGGGCTATGGCTACACCTTC.

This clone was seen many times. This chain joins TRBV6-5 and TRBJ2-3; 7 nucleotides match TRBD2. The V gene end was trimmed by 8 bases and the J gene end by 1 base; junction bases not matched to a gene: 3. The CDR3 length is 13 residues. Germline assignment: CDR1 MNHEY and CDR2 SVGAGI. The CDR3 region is CASRGSGTDTQYF. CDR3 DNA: TGTGCCAGCCGCGGGAGCGGCACAGATACGCAGTATTTT.

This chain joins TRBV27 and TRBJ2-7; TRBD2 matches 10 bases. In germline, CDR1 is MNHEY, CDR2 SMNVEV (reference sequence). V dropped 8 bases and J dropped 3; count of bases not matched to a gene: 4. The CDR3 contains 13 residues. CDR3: CASRTSGFYEQYF. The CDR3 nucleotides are TGTGCCAGCCGGACTAGCGGCTTCTACGAGCAGTACTTC.

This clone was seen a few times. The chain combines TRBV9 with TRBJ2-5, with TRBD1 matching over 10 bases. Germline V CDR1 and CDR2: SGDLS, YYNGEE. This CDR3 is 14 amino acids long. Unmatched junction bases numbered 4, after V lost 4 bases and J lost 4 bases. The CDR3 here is CASSIGQGGETQYF. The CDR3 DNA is TGTGCCAGCAGCATAGGACAGGGGGGAGAGACCCAGTACTTC.

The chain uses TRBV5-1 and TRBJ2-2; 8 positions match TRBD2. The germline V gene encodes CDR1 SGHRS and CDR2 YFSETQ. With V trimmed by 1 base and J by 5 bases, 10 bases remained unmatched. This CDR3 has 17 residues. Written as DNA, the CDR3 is TGCGCCAGCAGCTTGCCCCCCAGCGGGAGAGGAACCGGGGAGCTGTTTTTT. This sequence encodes CASSLPPSGRGTGELFF.

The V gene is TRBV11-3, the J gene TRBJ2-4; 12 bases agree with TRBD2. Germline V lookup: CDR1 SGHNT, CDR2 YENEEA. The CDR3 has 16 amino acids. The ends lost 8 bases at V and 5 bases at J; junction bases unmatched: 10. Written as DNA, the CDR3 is TGTGCCAGCGGAGCTAGCGGGAGGGGAACTGAAAACATTCAGTACTTC. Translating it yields CASGASGRGTENIQYF.

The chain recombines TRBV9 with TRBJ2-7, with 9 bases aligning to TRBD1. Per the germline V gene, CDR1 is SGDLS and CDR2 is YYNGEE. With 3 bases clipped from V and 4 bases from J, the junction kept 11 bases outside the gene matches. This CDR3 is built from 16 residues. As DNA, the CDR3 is TGTGCCAGCAGCGCCGAGGGGACAGGGTCGGTTTACGAGCAGTACTTC. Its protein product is CASSAEGTGSVYEQYF. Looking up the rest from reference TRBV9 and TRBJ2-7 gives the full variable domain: DSGVTQTPKHLITATGQRVTLRCSPRSGDLSVYWYQQSLDQGLQFLIQYYNGEERAKGNILERFSAQQFPDLHSELNLSSLELGDSALYFCASSAEGTGSVYEQYFGPGTRLTVT.

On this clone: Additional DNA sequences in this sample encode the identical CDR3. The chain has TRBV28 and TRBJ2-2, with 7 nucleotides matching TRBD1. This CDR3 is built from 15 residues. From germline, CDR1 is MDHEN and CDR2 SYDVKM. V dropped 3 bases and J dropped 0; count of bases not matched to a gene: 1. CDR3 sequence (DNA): TGTGCCAGCAGTTTGGGGACAGCGAACACCGGGGAGCTGTTTTTT. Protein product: CASSLGTANTGELFF.

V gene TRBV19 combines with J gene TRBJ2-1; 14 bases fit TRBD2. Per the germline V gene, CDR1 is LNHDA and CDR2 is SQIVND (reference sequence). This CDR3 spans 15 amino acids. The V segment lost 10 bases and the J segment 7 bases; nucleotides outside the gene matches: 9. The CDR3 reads CATTSGTSGSNEQFF. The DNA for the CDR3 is TGTGCCACTACCTCCGGGACTAGCGGGAGTAATGAGCAGTTCTTC.

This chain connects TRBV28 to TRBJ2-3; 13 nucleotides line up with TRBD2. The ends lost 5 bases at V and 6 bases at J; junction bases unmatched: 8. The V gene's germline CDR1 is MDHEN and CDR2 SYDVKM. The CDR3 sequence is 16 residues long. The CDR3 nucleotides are TGTGCCAGCAGTAAGGCGGGACTAGCGGGAATGGATACGCAGTATTTT. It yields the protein CASSKAGLAGMDTQYF.

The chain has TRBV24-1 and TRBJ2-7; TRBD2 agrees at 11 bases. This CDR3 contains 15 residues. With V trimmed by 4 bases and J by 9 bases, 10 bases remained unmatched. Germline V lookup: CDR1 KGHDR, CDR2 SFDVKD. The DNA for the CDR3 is TGTGCCACCAGTGAGTCGACTAGCGGGGACATGGGGCAGTACTTC. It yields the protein CATSESTSGDMGQYF.

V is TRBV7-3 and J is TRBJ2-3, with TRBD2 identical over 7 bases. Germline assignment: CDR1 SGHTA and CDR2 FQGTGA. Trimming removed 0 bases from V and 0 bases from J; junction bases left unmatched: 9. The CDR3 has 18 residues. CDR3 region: CASSLTPRTSVSTDTQYF. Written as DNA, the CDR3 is TGTGCCAGCAGCTTAACGCCTCGAACTAGCGTTAGCACAGATACGCAGTATTTT.

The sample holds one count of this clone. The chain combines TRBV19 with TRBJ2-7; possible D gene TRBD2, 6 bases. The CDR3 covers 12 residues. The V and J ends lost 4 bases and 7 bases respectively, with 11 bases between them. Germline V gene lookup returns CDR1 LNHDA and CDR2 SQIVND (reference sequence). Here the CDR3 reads CASSTGTGEQYF. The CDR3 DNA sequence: TGTGCCAGTAGTACCGGGACTGGGGAGCAGTACTTC. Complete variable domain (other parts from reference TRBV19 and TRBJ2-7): DGGITQSPKYLFRKEGQNVTLSCEQNLNHDAMYWYRQDPGQGLRLIYYSQIVNDFQKGDIAEGYSVSREKKESFPLTVTSAQKNPTAFYLCASSTGTGEQYFGPGTRLTVT.

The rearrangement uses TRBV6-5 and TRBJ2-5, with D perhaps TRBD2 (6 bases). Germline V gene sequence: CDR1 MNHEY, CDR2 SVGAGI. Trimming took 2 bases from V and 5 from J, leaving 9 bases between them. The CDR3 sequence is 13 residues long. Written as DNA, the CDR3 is TGTGCCAGCAGTTACGATGGGGGGGAGACCCAGTACTTC. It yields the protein CASSYDGGETQYF.

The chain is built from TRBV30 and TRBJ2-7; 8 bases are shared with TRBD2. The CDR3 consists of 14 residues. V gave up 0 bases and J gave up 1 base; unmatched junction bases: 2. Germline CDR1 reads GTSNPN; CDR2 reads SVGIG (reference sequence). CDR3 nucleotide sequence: TGTGCCTGGAGTGTTACTAGCGGATCCTACGAGCAGTACTTC. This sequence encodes CAWSVTSGSYEQYF.

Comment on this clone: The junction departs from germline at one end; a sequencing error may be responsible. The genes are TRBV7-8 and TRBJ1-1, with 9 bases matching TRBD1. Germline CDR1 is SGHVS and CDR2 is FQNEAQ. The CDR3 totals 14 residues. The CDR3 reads CASILRGQGSEAFF. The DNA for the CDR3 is TGTGCCAGCATCTTAAGGGGACAGGGCTCTGAAGCTTTCTTT.